This TCR beta chain was recorded in a study of human T cells and chemical hapten exposure (dated by TCRdb to the early 2020s). With respect to the entire study: For sensitization, 2% DPC in acetone was applied to a 2 cm by 2 cm area of upper inner arm skin. Patients additionally received weekly therapeutic DPC doses to the scalp throughout the approximately 25-week study period. Patch testing was performed on the upper back with Finn chambers containing 0.01% DPC, and the patch tests were scored after 6 days according to International Contact Dermatitis Research Group standards. Most of the patients in the cohort were female, and the cohort covered alopecia areata with under or over 50% scalp involvement, alopecia totalis and alopecia universalis. Libraries were pooled for sequencing, and per-sample TCR yields varied mainly because of small differences in library volumes within the pool. This study followed changes in the peripheral blood TCR repertoire in vivo during primary and secondary sensitization of alopecia patients to the hapten diphenylcyclopropenone (DPC). Blood was sampled from patients pre-sensitization (week 0) and at 2, 6 and about 24 weeks after DPC sensitization. Blood for TCR sequencing was provided by twenty-nine alopecia patients at one to four time points (pre-sensitization, 2, 6 and 24 weeks).

Explained via the paper, the time point label denotes: patch test 1, 2 weeks after DPC sensitization. The sample's treatment or condition label is to be understood as: therapeutic diphenylcyclopropenone sensitization with weekly scalp DPC. Blood at each patch-test visit was drawn before the patch test was applied. Patients were considered eligible if aged 18 to 70, diagnosed with alopecia and deemed suitable for DPC therapy, and patients were excluded if pregnant. Total RNA was isolated from unfractionated whole blood collected in Tempus Blood RNA tubes. The germline V gene encodes CDR1 SEHNR and CDR2 FQNEAQ (reference sequence). Inclusive of the bounding cysteine and phenylalanine, the CDR3 is 14 residues long. The DNA shown is the 42-base CDR3, in frame from base 1. V sheds 8 bases and J sheds 0 bases, leaving 13 bases between their ends. In the case of this clonotype: The antigen this receptor binds is unknown. No much larger clone exists at a distance of one base, and base qualities are not known.

Preparation of the library involved RACE. For sequencing, a NextSeq 500 was employed. During library preparation, unique molecular identifiers were attached to individual cDNA molecules so that TCRs could be counted quantitatively and reproducibly. Each blood RNA sample was used to sequence both TCR alpha and TCR beta chains. The authors processed their data as follows. A median of approximately 100,000 TCRs per sample was observed, with a range of about 20,000 to 750,000. The Decombinator software suite was used to annotate V, J and CDR3 in the TCR reads. For the PS versus PT1 abundance plots, all samples were subsampled to the same number of TCRs (28,000). Expanded TCRs were defined as absent before sensitization and observed at least eight times at the 2-week time point. TCRdb took the public reads, trimmed them with fastp at Q25, ran MiXCR for clone calling and kept in-frame beta chains. Each CDR3 protein gets just one entry, which takes the most common genes and DNA from the rows behind it. The V and J calls were not made by the authors but by TCRdb's processing. The sample yields 150,000 to 200,000 distinct CDR3 sequences; roughly 15% were counted once. The ten top clones hold about 1.8% of the sample.

The investigation overall reported the following: A positive correlation was found between the number of PT1 expanded TCRs and patch test score, with significance reached at thresholds 8, 16 and 32 but not 4. Because every patient had alopecia, a presumed autoimmune disease, the patients' immune response might differ from that of healthy individuals. Expanded TCRs formed significantly more large CDR3 similarity clusters than pre-sensitization or healthy control sets, consistent with antigen-driven responses. The number of TCRs above 1 in 1000 frequency did not change with DPC sensitization; there was no evidence of global repertoire structure alterations. After repeated subsampling, the strength of the expansion versus patch-test correlation and the threshold at which it became significant changed.

In this chain, TRBV7-9 is recombined with TRBJ1-1, with the D segment identity uncertain. The TCR originated in a woman younger than 45 with alopecia areata. Some clones in this sample may be carry-over from other donors' samples. The material sequenced was whole blood, taken in connection with sensitization to the hapten diphenylcyclopropenone (DPC). CDR3 region: CASGGSRMNTEAFF. The DNA sequence is as follows: TGTGCCAGCGGCGGCTCGCGAATGAACACTGAAGCTTTCTTT.